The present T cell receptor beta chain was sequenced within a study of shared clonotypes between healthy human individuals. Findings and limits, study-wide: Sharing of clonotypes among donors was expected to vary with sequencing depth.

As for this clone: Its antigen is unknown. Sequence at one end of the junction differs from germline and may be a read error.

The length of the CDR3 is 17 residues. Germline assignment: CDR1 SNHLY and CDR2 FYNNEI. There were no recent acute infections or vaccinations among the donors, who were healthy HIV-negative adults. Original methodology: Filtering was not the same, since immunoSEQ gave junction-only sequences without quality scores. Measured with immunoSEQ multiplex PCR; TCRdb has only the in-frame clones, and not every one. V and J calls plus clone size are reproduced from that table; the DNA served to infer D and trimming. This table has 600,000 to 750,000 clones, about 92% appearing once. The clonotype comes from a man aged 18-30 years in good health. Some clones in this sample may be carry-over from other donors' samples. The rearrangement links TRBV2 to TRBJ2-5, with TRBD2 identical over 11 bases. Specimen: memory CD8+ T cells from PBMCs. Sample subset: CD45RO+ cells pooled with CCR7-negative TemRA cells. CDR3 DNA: TGTGCCAGCAGTTACGATAGTAGCGGGAGGGGCCAAGAGACCCGGTACTTC. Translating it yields CASSYDSSGRGQETRYF.